This T cell receptor (beta chain) was observed in a study of regulatory dendritic cells for organ transplantation. Data came from immunoSEQ multiplex PCR; TCRdb stores just in-frame clones and leaves some out. Among about 10,000 clones, under 80% were seen once, and the ten largest hold under 20%. CDR1 and CDR2 from the germline V gene are LGHNA and YNFKEQ. The CDR3 consists of 16 residues. With 2 bases clipped from V and 3 bases from J, the junction kept 6 bases outside the gene matches. The sequence derives from a human donor in good health. The chain uses TRBV4-2 and TRBJ2-7; 11 positions match TRBD1. Material for sequencing was memory CD8+ T cells from blood. Subset indicated: CD45RO+ memory T cells. Here the CDR3 DNA reads TGTGCCAGCAGCCAAATTCCCGGGACAGGGGGCTACGAGCAGTACTTC. Its translation: CASSQIPGTGGYEQYF.